This T cell receptor (beta chain) was observed in a study of PD-1 blockade in mismatch repair-deficient tumors (dated by TCRdb to about 2017). Turning to the overall study: Between September 2013 and 2016, the trial enrolled approximately 90 consecutive patients with 11 to 13 types of mismatch repair-deficient cancer, all of whom had received prior treatment and were progressing. Tumor-associated T cell clones were tracked in the peripheral blood of patients responding to PD-1 blockade by deep sequencing of TCR CDR3 regions.

From the germline V gene, CDR1 is SGHTA and CDR2 is FQGNSA. The CDR3 has 13 amino acids, counting the end cysteine and phenylalanine. The retained sequence is limited to the CDR3, 39 bases, with the frame set at the first base. The trim is 3 bases for V and 6 bases for J, with a gap of 11 bases between the germline ends. Mismatch repair deficiency in every enrolled patient was established by polymerase chain reaction or immunohistochemistry. TCR sequencing was carried out for three patients who responded to pembrolizumab therapy. Pembrolizumab PD-1 blockade was prospectively tested in advanced mismatch repair-deficient cancers, regardless of tissue of origin, in the phase II trial. Peripheral blood T cell samples were gathered serially, both before PD-1 blockade started and at multiple time points afterward. Blood sampling times were reported as weeks after the first pembrolizumab dose. Library preparation employed the immunoSEQ multiplex PCR assay. The clones in this table, taken by TCRdb from immuneACCESS, are in-frame only. Not every clone is retained; where verified, under half of the shortfall comes from an unresolved V gene, and the cause of the rest is unknown. The sample profile shows more than 30,000 clones; roughly 85% of them were found once. In total, the top ten clones hold approximately 3.6% of the sample.

Overall results and qualifications from the work: Rapid expansion after pembrolizumab followed by contraction, generally before radiologic responses, was shown by tumor-resident clones, which were often undetectable in blood before treatment.

A remark on this clone: Its antigen is still unknown. Base-call qualities are not available, and no considerably larger clone is one nucleotide away.

This clonotype was sampled from an adult with mismatch repair-deficient cancer. The input for sequencing was peripheral blood, taken 76 weeks after starting pembrolizumab. The chain uses TRBV7-2 and TRBJ1-1; the D gene remains uncertain. The CDR3 reads as follows: CASSFRQGSEAFF. The DNA sequence is given as TGTGCCAGCAGCTTCCGACAAGGCTCTGAAGCTTTCTTT.